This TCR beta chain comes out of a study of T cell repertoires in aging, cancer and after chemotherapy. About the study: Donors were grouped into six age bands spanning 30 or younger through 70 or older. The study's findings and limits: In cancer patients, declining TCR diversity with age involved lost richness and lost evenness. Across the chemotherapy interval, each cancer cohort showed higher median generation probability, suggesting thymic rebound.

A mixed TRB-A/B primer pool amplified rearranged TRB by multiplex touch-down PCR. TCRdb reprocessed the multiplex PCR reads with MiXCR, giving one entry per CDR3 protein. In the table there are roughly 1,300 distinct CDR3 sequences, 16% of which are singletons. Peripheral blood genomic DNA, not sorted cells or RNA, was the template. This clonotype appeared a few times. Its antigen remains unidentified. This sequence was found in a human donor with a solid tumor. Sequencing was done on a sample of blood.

The CDR3 is CAINGRAGTTDTQYF. In DNA form, the CDR3 reads TGTGCCATCAACGGGCGCGCGGGGACCACAGATACGCAGTATTTT. This chain links TRBV10-3 with TRBJ2-3; D may be TRBD2 (6 bases). Deletions cut 7 bases from V and 2 bases from J, with 16 bases between. Looked up from germline, CDR1 is ENHRY and CDR2 is SYGVKD. This CDR3 is 15 amino acids long.